A selection of T cell receptor beta chains follows, all from one sample in a study of cytomegalovirus exposure and HLA in healthy donors. TCRdb's table, derived via immunoSEQ multiplex PCR, lists solely in-frame clones and lacks some. The sample has 150,000 to 200,000 clones, roughly 80% seen once. The sequencing sample was made of PBMCs. All receptors come from a man in his forties or fifties in good health and CMV-seropositive. The CDR3 runs from the conserved cysteine through the conserved F or W. The order of the fields is J gene, clone size, D gene, V gene, CDR3 DNA, CDR3 protein. A D gene is named only where the DNA matches it firmly. Expanded clones are given a class, and other clones once, few, many or no size at all.

j_gene: TRBJ2-7; abundance: .; d_gene: .; v_gene: TRBV29-1; CDR3nt: TGCAGCGTTGAAGATCAGGGGCCCTCCTACGAGCAGTACTTC; CDR3aa: CSVEDQGPSYEQYF
j_gene: TRBJ2-6; abundance: .; d_gene: .; v_gene: TRBV7-9; CDR3nt: TGTGCCAGCAGCTTTCGTACTGGGGCCAACGTCCTGACTTTC; CDR3aa: CASSFRTGANVLTF
j_gene: TRBJ1-2; abundance: few; d_gene: TRBD1; v_gene: TRBV28; CDR3nt: TGTGCCAGCAGTTTCGGGACAGCCAACTATGGCTACACCTTC; CDR3aa: CASSFGTANYGYTF
j_gene: TRBJ2-7; abundance: .; d_gene: .; v_gene: TRBV7-9; CDR3nt: TGTGCCAGCACTACAGGAAATTCCTACGAGCAGTACTTC; CDR3aa: CASTTGNSYEQYF
j_gene: TRBJ1-2; abundance: .; d_gene: .; v_gene: TRBV30; CDR3nt: TGTGCCTGGAGTCTCGGGACTCCGGGAGGCTACACCTTC; CDR3aa: CAWSLGTPGGYTF
j_gene: TRBJ2-5; abundance: .; d_gene: .; v_gene: TRBV9; CDR3nt: TGTGCCAGCAGCGTAGATTCTAGGGGAGAGACCCAGTACTTC; CDR3aa: CASSVDSRGETQYF
j_gene: TRBJ2-3; abundance: .; d_gene: TRBD2; v_gene: TRBV5-6; CDR3nt: TGTGCCAGCAGTGTCGGGACTAGCGGACTTACCACAGATACGCAGTATTTT; CDR3aa: CASSVGTSGLTTDTQYF
j_gene: TRBJ2-2; abundance: .; d_gene: .; v_gene: TRBV5-1; CDR3nt: TGCGCCAGCAGCGGTGGGCTCGTCACCGGGGAGCTGTTTTTT; CDR3aa: CASSGGLVTGELFF
j_gene: TRBJ1-2; abundance: few; d_gene: .; v_gene: TRBV6-5; CDR3nt: TGTGCCAGCAGGACACCACGGCAGGGGTATGGCTACACCTTC; CDR3aa: CASRTPRQGYGYTF
j_gene: TRBJ2-1; abundance: .; d_gene: TRBD2; v_gene: TRBV28; CDR3nt: TGTGCCAGCAGTTCGTCATTTCTCCATAGCGGGGGGGCTGGTGAGCAGTTCTTC; CDR3aa: CASSSSFLHSGGAGEQFF
j_gene: TRBJ1-6; abundance: .; d_gene: .; v_gene: TRBV5-1; CDR3nt: TGCGCCAGCAGCTGGGGGGGGAGCTCCTATAATTCACCCCTCCACTTT; CDR3aa: CASSWGGSSYNSPLHF
j_gene: TRBJ1-1; abundance: few; d_gene: .; v_gene: TRBV21-1; CDR3nt: TGTGCCAGCAGCAAAGAACAGGGGGCCGAGGCGGCTTTCTTT; CDR3aa: CASSKEQGAEAAFF
j_gene: TRBJ1-1; abundance: few; d_gene: TRBD1; v_gene: TRBV6-5; CDR3nt: TGTGCCAGCAGCCACGGGACAGGGGGCACTGAAGCTTTCTTT; CDR3aa: CASSHGTGGTEAFF
j_gene: TRBJ1-6; abundance: .; d_gene: .; v_gene: TRBV5-4; CDR3nt: TGTGCCAGCAGTATGGTGCGAGGGAGCGATAATTCACCCCTCCACTTT; CDR3aa: CASSMVRGSDNSPLHF
j_gene: TRBJ1-2; abundance: once; d_gene: .; v_gene: TRBV7-8; CDR3nt: TGTGCCAGCAGCTTAGAGACAGTTTATGGCTACACCTTC; CDR3aa: CASSLETVYGYTF
j_gene: TRBJ2-5; abundance: .; d_gene: .; v_gene: TRBV6-1; CDR3nt: TGTGCCAGCAGTGGTCAAACAGGGTCCAGCCAAGAGACCCAGTACTTC; CDR3aa: CASSGQTGSSQETQYF
j_gene: TRBJ1-2; abundance: once; d_gene: .; v_gene: TRBV6-5; CDR3nt: TGTGCCAGCAGTTTCCCGGACAGCTATGGCTACACCTTC; CDR3aa: CASSFPDSYGYTF
j_gene: TRBJ2-1; abundance: once; d_gene: TRBD2; v_gene: TRBV30; CDR3nt: TGTGCCTGGAGCGGGGGGGTTTACAATGAGCAGTTCTTC; CDR3aa: CAWSGGVYNEQFF
j_gene: TRBJ1-3; abundance: .; d_gene: .; v_gene: TRBV7-6; CDR3nt: TGTGCCAGCAGTCCCTCGGAGGACACCATATATTTT; CDR3aa: CASSPSEDTIYF
j_gene: TRBJ1-1; abundance: .; d_gene: TRBD1; v_gene: TRBV5-4; CDR3nt: TGTGCCAGCAGCTCGCTCTCGAGGGGACAGATGTTCACTGAAGCTTTCTTT; CDR3aa: CASSSLSRGQMFTEAFF
j_gene: TRBJ1-2; abundance: .; d_gene: TRBD1; v_gene: TRBV9; CDR3nt: TGTGCCAGCAGCGTAATAGACAGGGCGGAGTTCGGCTATGGCTACACCTTC; CDR3aa: CASSVIDRAEFGYGYTF
j_gene: TRBJ1-1; abundance: .; d_gene: TRBD1; v_gene: TRBV9; CDR3nt: TGTGCCAGCAGCGTGGGTCGGACAGGGACAGGTGCAGGTGCTTTCTTT; CDR3aa: CASSVGRTGTGAGAFF
j_gene: TRBJ1-1; abundance: few; d_gene: .; v_gene: TRBV25-1; CDR3nt: TGTGCCAGCAGTGACACGAAGGGGCGCGACACTGAAGCTTTCTTT; CDR3aa: CASSDTKGRDTEAFF
j_gene: TRBJ1-2; abundance: few; d_gene: .; v_gene: TRBV27; CDR3nt: TGTGCCAGCAGTTCACGACCTCATACGGCGGGGGATCGTGGCTACACCTTC; CDR3aa: CASSSRPHTAGDRGYTF
j_gene: TRBJ1-2; abundance: .; d_gene: .; v_gene: TRBV9; CDR3nt: TGTGCCAGCAGCGTTTCCAGGGATGCGCGTGGCTACACCTTC; CDR3aa: CASSVSRDARGYTF
j_gene: TRBJ2-1; abundance: few; d_gene: .; v_gene: TRBV4-3; CDR3nt: TGCGCCAGCAGCCAAGACGGGGGAGCTCACAATGAGCAGTTCTTC; CDR3aa: CASSQDGGAHNEQFF
j_gene: TRBJ1-5; abundance: .; d_gene: TRBD1; v_gene: TRBV27; CDR3nt: TGTGCCAGCAGTTTATCCGGACAGGGATACAATCAGCCCCAGCATTTT; CDR3aa: CASSLSGQGYNQPQHF
j_gene: TRBJ1-5; abundance: .; d_gene: TRBD1; v_gene: TRBV11-2; CDR3nt: TGTGCCAGCAGCTTAGCACAGACAGGGGTCAATCAGCCCCAGCATTTT; CDR3aa: CASSLAQTGVNQPQHF
j_gene: TRBJ2-3; abundance: .; d_gene: TRBD1; v_gene: TRBV5-4; CDR3nt: TGTGCCAGCAGCCTGGCTCCTCGACAGGGGAGCACAGATACGCAGTATTTT; CDR3aa: CASSLAPRQGSTDTQYF
j_gene: TRBJ2-1; abundance: .; d_gene: TRBD2; v_gene: TRBV7-8; CDR3nt: TGTGCCAGCAGCTTCAGAGCGGGGGGGCCCAATGAGCAGTTCTTC; CDR3aa: CASSFRAGGPNEQFF
j_gene: TRBJ2-7; abundance: few; d_gene: .; v_gene: TRBV9; CDR3nt: TGTGCCAGCAGCAGGAGGGGGGGCGGCTACGAGCAGTACTTC; CDR3aa: CASSRRGGGYEQYF
j_gene: TRBJ2-5; abundance: .; d_gene: .; v_gene: TRBV19; CDR3nt: TGTGCCAGTAGTTCCACGCGACAGCCACAAGAGACCCAGTACTTC; CDR3aa: CASSSTRQPQETQYF
j_gene: TRBJ2-7; abundance: .; d_gene: .; v_gene: TRBV2; CDR3nt: TGTGCCAGCAGTGACCCCCCCGGCTACGAGCAGTACTTC; CDR3aa: CASSDPPGYEQYF
j_gene: TRBJ2-1; abundance: .; d_gene: TRBD1; v_gene: TRBV10-1; CDR3nt: TGCGCCAGCAGTAACGGACAGGGTGTCAATGAGCAGTTCTTC; CDR3aa: CASSNGQGVNEQFF
j_gene: TRBJ2-3; abundance: .; d_gene: TRBD2; v_gene: TRBV27; CDR3nt: TGTGCCAGCAGCCCGGGGGGGCCAAGGACAGATACGCAGTATTTT; CDR3aa: CASSPGGPRTDTQYF
j_gene: TRBJ1-2; abundance: .; d_gene: .; v_gene: TRBV7-9; CDR3nt: TGTGCCAGCAGTTTTCTGAGGGACTATGGCTACACCTTC; CDR3aa: CASSFLRDYGYTF
j_gene: TRBJ2-7; abundance: .; d_gene: .; v_gene: TRBV9; CDR3nt: TGTGCCAGCAGCCCACTTGGGGGCTACGAGCAGTACTTC; CDR3aa: CASSPLGGYEQYF
j_gene: TRBJ2-5; abundance: once; d_gene: .; v_gene: TRBV18; CDR3nt: TGTGCCAGCTCACCACCTCCCAGGGGAGAGACCCAGTACTTC; CDR3aa: CASSPPPRGETQYF
j_gene: TRBJ1-3; abundance: .; d_gene: .; v_gene: TRBV27; CDR3nt: TGTGCCAGCAGACCGACATCCTTAGGAGGAAACACCATATATTTT; CDR3aa: CASRPTSLGGNTIYF
j_gene: TRBJ2-2; abundance: .; d_gene: .; v_gene: TRBV15; CDR3nt: TGTGCCACCAATAGAGGGGGTAGGACCACCGGGGAGCTGTTTTTT; CDR3aa: CATNRGGRTTGELFF
j_gene: TRBJ1-5; abundance: .; d_gene: .; v_gene: TRBV30; CDR3nt: TGTGCCTGGAGTCCTAACTGGGCAGTTTATAGCAATCAGCCCCAGCATTTT; CDR3aa: CAWSPNWAVYSNQPQHF
j_gene: TRBJ1-2; abundance: .; d_gene: TRBD1; v_gene: TRBV5-6; CDR3nt: TGTGCCAGCAGCTACGGGGACAGGGGGTTGGGGGGCTACACCTTC; CDR3aa: CASSYGDRGLGGYTF
j_gene: TRBJ1-1; abundance: .; d_gene: TRBD1; v_gene: TRBV5-1; CDR3nt: TGCGCCAGCAGCTTGGACAGGGGGCCTTTATGGGAAGAAGCTTTCTTT; CDR3aa: CASSLDRGPLWEEAFF
j_gene: TRBJ2-1; abundance: .; d_gene: .; v_gene: TRBV19; CDR3nt: TGTGCCAGTAGCCAGACGAGGGGGGGAGAGCAGTTCTTC; CDR3aa: CASSQTRGGEQFF
j_gene: TRBJ1-2; abundance: .; d_gene: .; v_gene: TRBV2; CDR3nt: TGTGCCAGCAGTGAAATATCGGGGATCGATGGCTATGGCTACACCTTC; CDR3aa: CASSEISGIDGYGYTF
j_gene: TRBJ1-5; abundance: once; d_gene: .; v_gene: TRBV6-1; CDR3nt: TGTGCCAGCAGTGAAATAGAGAGTCAGCCCCAGCATTTT; CDR3aa: CASSEIESQPQHF
j_gene: TRBJ2-5; abundance: .; d_gene: TRBD1; v_gene: TRBV19; CDR3nt: TGTGCCAGTACCGACAGGGTTGACGAAGAGACCCAGTACTTC; CDR3aa: CASTDRVDEETQYF
j_gene: TRBJ2-3; abundance: .; d_gene: .; v_gene: TRBV11-3; CDR3nt: TGTGCCAGCAGCTTAGGGCAGACAAGCACAGATACGCAGTATTTT; CDR3aa: CASSLGQTSTDTQYF
j_gene: TRBJ2-3; abundance: few; d_gene: .; v_gene: TRBV5-1; CDR3nt: TGCGCCAGCAGCTTGGGGGGGGTTACCGGCACAGATACGCAGTATTTT; CDR3aa: CASSLGGVTGTDTQYF
j_gene: TRBJ1-3; abundance: .; d_gene: .; v_gene: TRBV19; CDR3nt: TGTGCCAGTAGTAAACGGTTAACCATATATTTT; CDR3aa: CASSKRLTIYF